The present T cell receptor beta chain was sequenced within a study of response to subunit inactivated influenza vaccine. V trimming: 1 base; J trimming: 2 bases; junction bases outside the gene matches: 4. This CDR3 has 16 amino acids. CDR1 is SGDLS, CDR2 YYNGEE, per germline. TCRdb processed the RT-PCR reads anew with MiXCR; each CDR3 protein has one entry. This sample has roughly 550,000 distinct CDR3 sequences; roughly 25% occur once, and the top ten carry around 2.8%. The same sample was also used in a study of T cells expressing NK-cell markers. That report notes: Making the TCR beta cDNA relied on 5'RACE template switching with UMIs.

Source: CD4+ T cells sorted from PBMCs, taken about 11 days after vaccination. The V and J genes are TRBV9 and TRBJ2-5; 11 bases map to TRBD2. The clonotype comes from a man between 45 and 60 years old who received an inactivated influenza vaccine. CDR3 region: CASSVLGLAAQETQYF. CDR3 nucleotides: TGTGCCAGCAGCGTACTGGGACTAGCGGCTCAAGAGACCCAGTACTTC.